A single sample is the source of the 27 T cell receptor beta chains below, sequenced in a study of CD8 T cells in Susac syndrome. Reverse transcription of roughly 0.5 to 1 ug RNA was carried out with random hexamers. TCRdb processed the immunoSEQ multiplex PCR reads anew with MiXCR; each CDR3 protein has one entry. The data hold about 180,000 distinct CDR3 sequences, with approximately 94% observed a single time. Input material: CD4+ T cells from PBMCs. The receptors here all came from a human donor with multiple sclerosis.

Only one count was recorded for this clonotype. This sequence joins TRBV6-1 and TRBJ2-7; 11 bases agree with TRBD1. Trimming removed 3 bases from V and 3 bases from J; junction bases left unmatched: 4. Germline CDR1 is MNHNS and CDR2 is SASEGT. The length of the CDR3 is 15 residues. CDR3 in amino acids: CASSEGTGGYYEQYF. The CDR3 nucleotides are TGTGCCAGCAGTGAGGGGACAGGGGGGTACTACGAGCAGTACTTC.

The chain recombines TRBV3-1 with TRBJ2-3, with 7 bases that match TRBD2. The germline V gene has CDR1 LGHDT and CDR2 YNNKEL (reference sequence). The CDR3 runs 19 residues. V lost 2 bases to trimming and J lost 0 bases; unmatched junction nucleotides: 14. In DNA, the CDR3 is TGTGCCAGCAGCCAATACCGGGGGGTAGCGGCGACTAGCACAGATACGCAGTATTTT. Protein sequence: CASSQYRGVAATSTDTQYF.

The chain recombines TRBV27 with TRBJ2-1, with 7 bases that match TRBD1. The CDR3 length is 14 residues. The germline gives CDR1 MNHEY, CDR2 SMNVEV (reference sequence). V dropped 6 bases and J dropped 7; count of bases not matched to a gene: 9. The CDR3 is CASRTGTRGNEQFF. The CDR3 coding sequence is TGTGCCAGCAGAACCGGGACCAGGGGGAATGAGCAGTTCTTC.

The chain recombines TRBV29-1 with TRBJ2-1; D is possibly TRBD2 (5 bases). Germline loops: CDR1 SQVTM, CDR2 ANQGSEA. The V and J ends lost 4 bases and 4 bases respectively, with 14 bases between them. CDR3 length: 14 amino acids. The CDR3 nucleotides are TGCAGCGTTGTGCGAGGCGGGCCGTACAATGAGCAGTTCTTC. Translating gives CSVVRGGPYNEQFF.

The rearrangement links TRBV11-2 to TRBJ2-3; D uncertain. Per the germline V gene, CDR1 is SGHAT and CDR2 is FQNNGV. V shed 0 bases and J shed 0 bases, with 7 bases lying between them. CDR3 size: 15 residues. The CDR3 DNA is TGTGCCAGCAGCTTAGATGGGTCTAGCACAGATACGCAGTATTTT. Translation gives CASSLDGSSTDTQYF.

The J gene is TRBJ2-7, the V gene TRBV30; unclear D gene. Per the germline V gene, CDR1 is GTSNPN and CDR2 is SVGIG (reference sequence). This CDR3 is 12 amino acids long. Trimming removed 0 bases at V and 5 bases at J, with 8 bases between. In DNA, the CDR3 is TGTGCCTGGAGTGTGGGAAGCAACGAGCAGTACTTC. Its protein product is CAWSVGSNEQYF.

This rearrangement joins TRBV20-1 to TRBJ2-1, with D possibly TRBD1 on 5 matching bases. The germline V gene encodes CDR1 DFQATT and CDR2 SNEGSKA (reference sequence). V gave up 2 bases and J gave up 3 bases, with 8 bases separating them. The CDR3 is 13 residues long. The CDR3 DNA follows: TGCAGTGCTAGACAGGGTGGCTACAATGAGCAGTTCTTC. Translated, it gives CSARQGGYNEQFF.

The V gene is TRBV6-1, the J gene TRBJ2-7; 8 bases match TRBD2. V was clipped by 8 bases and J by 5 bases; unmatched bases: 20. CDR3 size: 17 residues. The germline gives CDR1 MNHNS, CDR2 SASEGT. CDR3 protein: CASFSSGRPAGGDEQYF. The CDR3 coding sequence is TGTGCCAGCTTCTCAAGCGGGCGGCCTGCCGGGGGGGACGAGCAGTACTTC.

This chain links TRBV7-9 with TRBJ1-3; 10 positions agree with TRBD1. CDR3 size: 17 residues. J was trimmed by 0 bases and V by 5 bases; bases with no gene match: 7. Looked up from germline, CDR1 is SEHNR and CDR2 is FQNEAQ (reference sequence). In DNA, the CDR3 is TGTGCCAGCAGCCGGCCCCGGACAGGGGGCTCTGGAAACACCATATATTTT. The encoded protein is CASSRPRTGGSGNTIYF.

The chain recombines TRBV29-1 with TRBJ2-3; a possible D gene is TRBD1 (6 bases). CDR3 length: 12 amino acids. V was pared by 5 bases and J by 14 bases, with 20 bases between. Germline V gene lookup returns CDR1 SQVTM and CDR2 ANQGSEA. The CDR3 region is CSVLQLQGFRYF. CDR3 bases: TGCAGCGTTCTACAACTACAGGGCTTTCGGTATTTT.

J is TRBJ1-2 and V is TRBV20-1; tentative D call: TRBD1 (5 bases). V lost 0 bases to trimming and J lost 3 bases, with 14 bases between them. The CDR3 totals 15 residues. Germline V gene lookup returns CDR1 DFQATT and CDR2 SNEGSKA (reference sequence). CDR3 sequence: CSAREARGVDYGYTF. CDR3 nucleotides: TGCAGTGCTAGAGAGGCTCGGGGCGTGGACTATGGCTACACCTTC.

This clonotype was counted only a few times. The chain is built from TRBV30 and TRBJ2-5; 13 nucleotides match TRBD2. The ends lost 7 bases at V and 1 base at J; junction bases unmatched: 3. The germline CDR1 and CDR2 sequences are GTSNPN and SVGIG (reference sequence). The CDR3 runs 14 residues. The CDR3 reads CASRTSGGQETQYF. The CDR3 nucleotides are TGTGCCTCAAGGACTAGCGGGGGCCAAGAGACCCAGTACTTC.

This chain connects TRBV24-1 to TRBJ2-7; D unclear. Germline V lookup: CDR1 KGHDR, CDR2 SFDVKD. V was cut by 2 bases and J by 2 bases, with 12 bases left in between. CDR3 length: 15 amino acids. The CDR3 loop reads CATSDSPGGTYEQYF. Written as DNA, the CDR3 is TGTGCCACCAGTGATTCCCCCGGCGGAACCTACGAGCAGTACTTC.

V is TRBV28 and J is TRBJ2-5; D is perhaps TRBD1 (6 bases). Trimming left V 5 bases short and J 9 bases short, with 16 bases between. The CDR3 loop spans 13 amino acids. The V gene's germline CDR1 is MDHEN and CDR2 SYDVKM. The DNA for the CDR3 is TGTGCCAGCAGTCCGCTCAGGGGAATCGCCCAGTACTTC. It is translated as CASSPLRGIAQYF.

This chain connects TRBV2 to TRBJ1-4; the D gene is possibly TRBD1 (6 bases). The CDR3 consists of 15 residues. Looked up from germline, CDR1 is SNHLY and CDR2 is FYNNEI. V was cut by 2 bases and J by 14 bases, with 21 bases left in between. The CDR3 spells CASSETGNVLTMLFF. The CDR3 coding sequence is TGTGCCAGCAGTGAAACAGGGAATGTTCTCACGATGCTGTTTTTT.

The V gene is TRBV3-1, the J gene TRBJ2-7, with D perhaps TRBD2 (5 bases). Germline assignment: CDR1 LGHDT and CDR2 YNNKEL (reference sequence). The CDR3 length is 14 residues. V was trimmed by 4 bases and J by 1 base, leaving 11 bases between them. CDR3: CASSPLTTSYEQYF. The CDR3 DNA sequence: TGTGCCAGCAGCCCGCTGACTACTTCCTACGAGCAGTACTTC.

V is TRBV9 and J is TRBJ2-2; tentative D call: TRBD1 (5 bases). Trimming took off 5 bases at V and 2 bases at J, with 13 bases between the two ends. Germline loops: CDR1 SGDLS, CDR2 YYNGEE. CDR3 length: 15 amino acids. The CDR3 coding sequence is TGTGCCAGCAGTCAGGGATTCGGAAACACCGGGGAGCTGTTTTTT. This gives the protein CASSQGFGNTGELFF.

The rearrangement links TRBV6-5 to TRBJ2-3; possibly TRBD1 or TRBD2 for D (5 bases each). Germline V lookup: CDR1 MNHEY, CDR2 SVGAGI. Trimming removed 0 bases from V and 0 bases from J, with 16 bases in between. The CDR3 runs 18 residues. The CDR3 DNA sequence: TGTGCCAGCAGTTACTCGGGACGAACCTCTCGGAGCACAGATACGCAGTATTTT. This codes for CASSYSGRTSRSTDTQYF.

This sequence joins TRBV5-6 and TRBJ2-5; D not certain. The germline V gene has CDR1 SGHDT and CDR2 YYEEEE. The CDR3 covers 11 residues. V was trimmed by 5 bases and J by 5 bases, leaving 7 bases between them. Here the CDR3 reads CASRQGETQYF. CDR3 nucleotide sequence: TGTGCCAGCAGGCAAGGGGAGACCCAGTACTTC.

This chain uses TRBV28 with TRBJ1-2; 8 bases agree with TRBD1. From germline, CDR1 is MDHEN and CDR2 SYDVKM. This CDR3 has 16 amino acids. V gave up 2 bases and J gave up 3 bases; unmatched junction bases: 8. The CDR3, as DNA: TGTGCCAGCAGTTTACCCGGGACAGGAAGAGACTATGGCTACACCTTC. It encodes CASSLPGTGRDYGYTF.

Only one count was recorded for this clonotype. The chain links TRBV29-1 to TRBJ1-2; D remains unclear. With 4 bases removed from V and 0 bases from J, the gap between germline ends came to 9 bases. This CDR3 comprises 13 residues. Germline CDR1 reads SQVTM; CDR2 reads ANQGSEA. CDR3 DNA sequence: TGCAGCGTTGCCGACGGGTCTAACTATGGCTACACCTTC. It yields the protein CSVADGSNYGYTF.

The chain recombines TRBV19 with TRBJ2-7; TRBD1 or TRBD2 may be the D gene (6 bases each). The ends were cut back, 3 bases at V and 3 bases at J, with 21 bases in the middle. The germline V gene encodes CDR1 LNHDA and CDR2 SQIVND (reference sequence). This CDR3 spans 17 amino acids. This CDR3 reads CASSMEGTITGGYEQYF. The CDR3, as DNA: TGTGCCAGTAGTATGGAGGGGACAATAACTGGGGGCTACGAGCAGTACTTC. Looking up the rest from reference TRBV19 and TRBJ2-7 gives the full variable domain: DGGITQSPKYLFRKEGQNVTLSCEQNLNHDAMYWYRQDPGQGLRLIYYSQIVNDFQKGDIAEGYSVSREKKESFPLTVTSAQKNPTAFYLCASSMEGTITGGYEQYFGPGTRLTVT.

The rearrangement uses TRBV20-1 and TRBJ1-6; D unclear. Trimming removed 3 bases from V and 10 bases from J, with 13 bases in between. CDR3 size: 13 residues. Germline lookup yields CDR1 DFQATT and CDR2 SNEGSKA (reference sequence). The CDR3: CSARGGGGSPLHF. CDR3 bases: TGCAGTGCTAGGGGCGGAGGTGGGTCACCCCTCCACTTT.

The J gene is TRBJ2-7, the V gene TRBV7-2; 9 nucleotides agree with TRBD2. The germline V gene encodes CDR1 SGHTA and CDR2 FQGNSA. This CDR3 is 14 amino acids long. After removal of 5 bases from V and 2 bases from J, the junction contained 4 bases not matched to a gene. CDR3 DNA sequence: TGTGCCAGCAGCCGTCTAGCGGGGCCCTACGAGCAGTACTTC. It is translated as CASSRLAGPYEQYF. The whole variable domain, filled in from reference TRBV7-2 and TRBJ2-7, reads GAGVSQSPSNKVTEKGKDVELRCDPISGHTALYWYRQSLGQGLEFLIYFQGNSAPDKSGLPSDRFSAERTGGSVSTLTIQRTQQEDSAVYLCASSRLAGPYEQYFGPGTRLTVT.

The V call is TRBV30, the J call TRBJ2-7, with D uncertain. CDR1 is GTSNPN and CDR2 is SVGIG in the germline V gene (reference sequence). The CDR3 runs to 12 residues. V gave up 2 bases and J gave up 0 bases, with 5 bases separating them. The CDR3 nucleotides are TGTGCCTGGAGTACCGACTCCTACGAGCAGTACTTC. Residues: CAWSTDSYEQYF.

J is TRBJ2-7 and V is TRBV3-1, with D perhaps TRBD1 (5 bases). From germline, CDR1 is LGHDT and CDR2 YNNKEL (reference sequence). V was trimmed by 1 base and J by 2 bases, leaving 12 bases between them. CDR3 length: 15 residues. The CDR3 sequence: CASSQAGPATYEQYF. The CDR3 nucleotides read TGTGCCAGCAGCCAAGCAGGGCCGGCAACCTACGAGCAGTACTTC.

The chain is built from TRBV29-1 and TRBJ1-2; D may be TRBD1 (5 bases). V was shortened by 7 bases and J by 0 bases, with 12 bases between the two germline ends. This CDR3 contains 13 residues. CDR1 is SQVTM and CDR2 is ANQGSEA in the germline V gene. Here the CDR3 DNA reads TGCAGCGCCACGACAGCATCTAACTATGGCTACACCTTC. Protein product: CSATTASNYGYTF.